A selection of T cell receptor beta chains follows, all from one sample in a study of radiation and T cells in renal cell carcinoma. Sequencing was performed with immunoSEQ multiplex PCR; in TCRdb, only in-frame clones are kept and a portion is missing. Here the sample spans some 150,000 clones, about 88% being singletons. The source material was blood, sampled from a patient whose treatment included radiotherapy and nephrectomy. These receptors were collected from a woman aged 50 to 60 with renal cell carcinoma. Both conserved end residues are part of each CDR3. D genes are given only for firm matches. Clone sizes are given selectively: once, few, many, or a class where the clone is expanded.

V gene	J gene	D gene	clone size	CDR3 protein	CDR3 DNA
TRBV29-1	TRBJ1-2	-	once	CSASEVLLSYGYTF	TGCAGCGCCTCCGAAGTTTTGTTGAGCTATGGCTACACCTTC
TRBV7-2	TRBJ2-1	-	-	CASSKSRVETYNEQFF	TGTGCCAGCAGCAAATCCAGGGTTGAGACCTACAATGAGCAGTTCTTC
TRBV9	TRBJ2-7	TRBD1	-	CASSAGTGPLEQYF	TGTGCCAGCAGCGCCGGGACAGGGCCCCTCGAGCAGTACTTC
TRBV13	TRBJ1-6	-	-	CASSLRTGGSPLHF	TGTGCCAGCAGCTTAAGGACGGGGGGTTCACCCCTCCACTTT
TRBV10-3	TRBJ2-2	TRBD1	-	CAIRRTGSQPNTGELFF	TGTGCCATCAGGAGGACAGGGAGCCAACCGAACACCGGGGAGCTGTTTTTT
TRBV6-1	TRBJ2-5	TRBD1	-	CASTIPTGVGETQYF	TGTGCCAGCACCATCCCGACAGGGGTCGGGGAGACCCAGTACTTC
TRBV14	TRBJ1-1	TRBD1	-	CASSPWTGDTEAFF	TGTGCCAGCAGCCCCTGGACAGGGGACACTGAAGCTTTCTTT
TRBV11-3	TRBJ1-5	-	-	CASSLSLRGTGNQPQHF	TGTGCCAGCAGCTTAAGTCTGCGGGGCACGGGCAATCAGCCCCAGCATTTT
TRBV7-9	TRBJ2-7	-	-	CASSPLGGAYEQYF	TGTGCCAGCAGCCCTCTGGGGGGGGCTTACGAGCAGTACTTC
TRBV7-8	TRBJ2-5	-	-	CASSAGLRQETQYF	TGTGCCAGCAGCGCTGGACTTAGACAAGAGACCCAGTACTTC
TRBV5-1	TRBJ2-7	-	-	CASSLGPGAASYEQYF	TGCGCCAGCAGCTTGGGGCCGGGGGCGGCTTCCTACGAGCAGTACTTC
TRBV7-3	TRBJ1-1	TRBD1	-	CASSVQGESTEAFF	TGTGCCAGCAGCGTTCAGGGGGAGAGCACTGAAGCTTTCTTT
TRBV10-2	TRBJ1-3	-	-	CASSESRTRGNTIYF	TGCGCCAGCAGTGAGAGTCGGACACGAGGAAACACCATATATTTT
TRBV4-1	TRBJ2-1	-	-	CASSQAQGAYNEQFF	TGCGCCAGCAGCCAAGCACAGGGAGCCTACAATGAGCAGTTCTTC
TRBV2	TRBJ2-2	TRBD2	-	CASKPRLAGPLGELFF	TGTGCCAGCAAGCCGCGACTAGCGGGGCCTCTTGGGGAGCTGTTTTTT
TRBV11-2	TRBJ1-1	-	-	CASSLEEGRTEAFF	TGTGCCAGCAGCCTTGAAGAGGGCCGCACTGAAGCTTTCTTT
TRBV9	TRBJ2-7	TRBD2	-	CASSVVLGRGYHYEQYF	TGTGCCAGCAGCGTAGTGCTTGGGCGGGGGTATCACTACGAGCAGTACTTC
TRBV13	TRBJ1-1	-	-	CASSSQSRIEAFF	TGTGCCAGCAGCTCCCAAAGTAGGATTGAAGCTTTCTTT
TRBV29-1	TRBJ1-2	TRBD1	few	CSVEIGGSGYGYTF	TGCAGCGTTGAAATAGGGGGCTCTGGCTATGGCTACACCTTC
TRBV7-2	TRBJ2-3	-	-	CASSLESSTDTQYF	TGTGCCAGCAGCTTAGAATCGAGCACAGATACGCAGTATTTT
TRBV19	TRBJ1-2	-	-	CASSTRSRGYTF	TGTGCCAGTAGTACCCGTAGTCGGGGCTACACCTTC
TRBV6-1	TRBJ2-3	-	-	CAIQGGVTSTDTQYF	TGTGCCATCCAAGGGGGGGTGACTAGCACAGATACGCAGTATTTT
TRBV5-5	TRBJ1-2	TRBD1	few	CASSLEGAASHGYTF	TGTGCCAGCAGCTTGGAGGGGGCGGCTAGCCATGGCTACACCTTC
TRBV4-3	TRBJ2-1	-	once	CASSRASNEQFF	TGCGCCAGCAGCCGGGCGTCAAATGAGCAGTTCTTC
TRBV6-5	TRBJ2-2	-	-	CASSPKGGNTGELFF	TGTGCCAGCAGCCCCAAGGGGGGGAACACCGGGGAGCTGTTTTTT
TRBV5-1	TRBJ2-7	-	-	CASSRDKYEQYF	TGCGCCAGCAGCCGGGACAAGTACGAGCAGTACTTC
TRBV20-1	TRBJ2-5	-	-	CSAKIEGEYF	TGCAGTGCTAAAATTGAGGGCGAGTACTTC
TRBV7-6	TRBJ2-3	-	few	CASSLGPQDTDTQYF	TGTGCCAGCAGCTTAGGCCCCCAGGACACAGATACGCAGTATTTT
TRBV6-5	TRBJ2-2	TRBD2	-	CASRWTRRPGELFF	TGTGCCAGCAGGTGGACTAGAAGGCCCGGGGAGCTGTTTTTT
TRBV5-6	TRBJ1-5	TRBD1	-	CASSLADRGNQPQHF	TGTGCCAGCAGCTTGGCGGACAGGGGGAATCAGCCCCAGCATTTT
TRBV5-4	TRBJ2-7	TRBD1	-	CASSSRDRGYEQYF	TGTGCCAGCAGCAGCCGGGACAGGGGCTACGAGCAGTACTTC
TRBV2	TRBJ2-2	-	-	CASSALRDIPNTGELFF	TGTGCCAGCAGTGCTCTCCGGGACATTCCGAACACCGGGGAGCTGTTTTTT
TRBV2	TRBJ1-1	-	-	CASSHDMNTEAFF	TGTGCCAGCAGTCATGACATGAACACTGAAGCTTTCTTT
TRBV4-1	TRBJ2-3	-	-	CASSQITGTDTQYF	TGCGCCAGCAGCCAAATAACAGGGACAGATACGCAGTATTTT
TRBV6-5	TRBJ2-5	-	-	CASRRTSQGKETQYF	TGTGCCAGCAGACGAACTAGCCAGGGGAAAGAGACCCAGTACTTC
TRBV2	TRBJ1-2	TRBD1	-	CASSVEQGGTYGYTF	TGTGCCAGCAGTGTAGAACAGGGGGGGACCTATGGCTACACCTTC
TRBV2	TRBJ1-2	-	few	CASSVQTLYGYTF	TGTGCCAGCAGTGTGCAAACGCTCTATGGCTACACCTTC
TRBV18	TRBJ2-3	-	-	CASSPSPESTDTQYF	TGTGCCAGCTCACCAAGCCCAGAAAGCACAGATACGCAGTATTTT
TRBV18	TRBJ2-4	-	-	CASSRKSEGIQYF	TGTGCCAGCTCCAGGAAGAGTGAGGGCATTCAGTACTTC